These T cell receptor beta chains were read from a single sample in a study of T cell responses to AZD1222 COVID-19 vaccine. TCRdb keeps only in-frame clones here, not all; method: immunoSEQ multiplex PCR. The sample contains 83,000 or so clones, approximately 85% of which appear only once. The sequences come from peripheral blood, collected on day 0 of AZD1222 vaccination. The receptors originated from an adult in good health. Each CDR3 is given with its conserved first and last residue. D genes are given only for firm matches. Expanded clones are given a class, and other clones once, few, many or no size at all.

TRBJ1-2 | . | 17 | TRBV27 | . | CASSLFPFGGEDYGYTF | TGTGCCAGCAGTTTGTTTCCCTTTGGGGGGGAGGACTATGGCTACACCTTC
TRBJ1-4 | TRBD1 | 15 | TRBV6-1 | few | CASSESGTGYKKLFF | TGTGCCAGCAGTGAAAGTGGGACAGGGTATAAAAAACTGTTTTTT
TRBJ2-7 | . | 16 | TRBV19 | . | CASSARVGGGENEQYF | TGTGCCAGTAGTGCCAGGGTGGGGGGCGGTGAGAACGAGCAGTACTTC
TRBJ2-7 | . | 14 | TRBV18 | . | CASSRRTHSYEQYF | TGTGCCAGCTCCCGAAGGACACACTCCTACGAGCAGTACTTC
TRBJ1-1 | TRBD1 | 12 | TRBV9 | . | CASSAGGTEAFF | TGTGCCAGCAGCGCAGGGGGCACTGAAGCTTTCTTT
TRBJ2-3 | . | 12 | TRBV2 | . | CASSVWGSTQYF | TGTGCCAGCAGTGTATGGGGGAGTACGCAGTATTTT
TRBJ2-7 | . | 13 | TRBV2 | . | CASGGIAGGEQYF | TGTGCCAGCGGGGGGATTGCAGGGGGCGAGCAGTACTTC
TRBJ1-4 | . | 13 | TRBV19 | . | CASQGPVNEKLFF | TGTGCCAGCCAGGGACCGGTAAATGAAAAACTGTTTTTT
TRBJ2-7 | TRBD2 | 13 | TRBV29-1 | . | CSVRASGTGEQYF | TGCAGCGTCCGGGCTAGCGGGACCGGCGAGCAGTACTTC
TRBJ1-5 | . | 14 | TRBV24-1 | . | CATSDLSSNQPQHF | TGTGCCACCAGTGATTTGAGTAGCAATCAGCCCCAGCATTTT
TRBJ2-5 | TRBD2 | 16 | TRBV6-2/TRBV6-3 | . | CASSYPTAGGSETQYF | TGTGCCAGCAGTTACCCTACAGCGGGAGGGTCGGAGACCCAGTACTTC
TRBJ2-7 | TRBD1 | 13 | TRBV19 | few | CASSMDRAYEQYF | TGTGCCAGTAGTATGGACAGGGCCTACGAGCAGTACTTC
TRBJ1-5 | . | 13 | TRBV5-1 | . | CASSLASNQPQHF | TGCGCCAGCAGCTTGGCTAGCAATCAGCCCCAGCATTTT
TRBJ2-3 | TRBD2 | 16 | TRBV11-2 | . | CASSSPSGVTTDTQYF | TGTGCCAGCAGCTCTCCTAGCGGGGTAACCACAGATACGCAGTATTTT
TRBJ2-5 | TRBD1 | 14 | TRBV6-1 | . | CASSEGTGRETQYF | TGTGCCAGCAGTGAAGGGACAGGGCGCGAGACCCAGTACTTC
TRBJ1-1 | . | 15 | TRBV28 | . | CASSFLGRENTEAFF | TGTGCCAGCAGTTTTTTGGGACGGGAGAACACTGAAGCTTTCTTT
TRBJ2-3 | . | 13 | TRBV25-1 | . | CASSDGGTDTQYF | TGTGCCAGCAGCGATGGGGGCACAGATACGCAGTATTTT
TRBJ2-1 | . | 13 | TRBV18 | . | CASSHERVGEQFF | TGTGCCAGCTCACATGAGCGGGTTGGTGAGCAGTTCTTC
TRBJ1-5 | TRBD1 | 15 | TRBV5-1 | . | CASSDGSTGNQPQHF | TGCGCCAGCAGCGATGGCTCGACAGGGAATCAGCCCCAGCATTTT
TRBJ1-1 | TRBD1 | 16 | TRBV28 | . | CASSPRPGQGGTEAFF | TGTGCCAGCAGCCCCCGCCCCGGACAGGGGGGAACTGAAGCTTTCTTT
TRBJ1-1 | . | 13 | TRBV19 | few | CASSIRWGAEAFF | TGTGCCAGTAGTATACGATGGGGCGCTGAAGCTTTCTTT
TRBJ2-1 | TRBD1 | 16 | TRBV28 | . | CASSPSGTGSKNEQFF | TGTGCCAGCAGTCCATCCGGGACAGGGTCAAAAAATGAGCAGTTCTTC
TRBJ1-2 | TRBD1 | 11 | TRBV28 | . | CASSGTVGYTF | TGTGCCAGCAGTGGGACAGTTGGCTACACCTTC
TRBJ1-1 | TRBD1 | 16 | TRBV5-1 | . | CASSSGQGAMNTEAFF | TGCGCCAGCAGCTCTGGGCAGGGGGCGATGAACACTGAAGCTTTCTTT
TRBJ1-5 | . | 16 | TRBV4-1 | once | CASSPNESQGSRPQHF | TGCGCCAGCAGCCCTAACGAATCACAGGGTTCCCGGCCCCAGCATTTT
TRBJ1-2 | . | 15 | TRBV9 | . | CASSVESLASYGYTF | TGTGCCAGCAGCGTAGAGTCTTTGGCCTCCTATGGCTACACCTTC
TRBJ1-6 | . | 15 | TRBV28 | . | CASIGGSSYNSPLHF | TGTGCCAGCATCGGGGGGAGCTCCTATAATTCACCCCTCCACTTT
TRBJ1-1 | TRBD1 | 13 | TRBV13 | . | CASSPGQAYEAFF | TGTGCCAGCAGCCCCGGACAGGCTTATGAAGCTTTCTTT
TRBJ1-2 | TRBD1 | 15 | TRBV15 | . | CATSRAAGGAYGYTF | TGTGCCACCAGCAGAGCGGCAGGGGGCGCATATGGCTACACCTTC
TRBJ2-3 | TRBD2 | 15 | TRBV2 | . | CASSVAGGPTDTQYF | TGTGCCAGCAGTGTGGCGGGGGGGCCCACAGATACGCAGTATTTT
TRBJ2-5 | . | 15 | TRBV5-6 | . | CASSSRLAYQETQYF | TGTGCCAGCAGCTCTCGTCTTGCGTACCAAGAGACCCAGTACTTC